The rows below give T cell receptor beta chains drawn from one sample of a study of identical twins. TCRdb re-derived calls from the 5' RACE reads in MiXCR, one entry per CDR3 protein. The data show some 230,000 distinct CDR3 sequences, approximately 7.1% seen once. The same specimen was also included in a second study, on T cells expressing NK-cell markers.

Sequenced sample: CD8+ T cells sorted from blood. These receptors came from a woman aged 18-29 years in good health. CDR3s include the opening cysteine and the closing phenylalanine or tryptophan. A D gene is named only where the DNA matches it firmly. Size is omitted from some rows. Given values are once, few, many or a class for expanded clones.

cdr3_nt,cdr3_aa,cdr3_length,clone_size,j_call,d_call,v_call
TGTGCCAGCAGCCCGACCGAGGCTGACAGTTATGGCTACACCTTC,CASSPTEADSYGYTF,15,few,TRBJ1-2,-,TRBV7-9
TGCGCCAGCAGCCAAAGTAGCGGGGGAGATATCACCGGGGAGCTGTTTTTT,CASSQSSGGDITGELFF,17,many,TRBJ2-2,TRBD2,TRBV4-1
TGTGCCAGCAGTTTAGCTCCTAGCTCCTACGAGCAGTACTTC,CASSLAPSSYEQYF,14,few,TRBJ2-7,-,TRBV27
TGTGCCAGCAGTTTACTAGCGGCAGCGAGCTCCTACAATGAGCAGTTCTTC,CASSLLAAASSYNEQFF,17,few,TRBJ2-1,TRBD2,TRBV6-5
TGTGCCAGCAGCACCCAGGGGGCGTATGGCTACACCTTC,CASSTQGAYGYTF,13,-,TRBJ1-2,TRBD1,TRBV6-2/TRBV6-3
TGTGCCAGCAGCTTGGAAGGGTCAGGGTTACACGAGCAGTACTTC,CASSLEGSGLHEQYF,15,-,TRBJ2-7,-,TRBV5-6
TGCAGCGTTGGGTCAGGGAACCCGAACTATGGCTACACCTTC,CSVGSGNPNYGYTF,14,many,TRBJ1-2,-,TRBV29-1
TGTGCCAGCAGCTTAGGACTAGCGGTTTACAATGAGCAGTTCTTC,CASSLGLAVYNEQFF,15,many,TRBJ2-1,TRBD2,TRBV7-8
TGTGCCAGCGGCCAGACTGCCAACTATGGCTACACCTTC,CASGQTANYGYTF,13,-,TRBJ1-2,-,TRBV6-1
TGCAGTGCTAGGCGAAAGTCTGGACTAGCGGGACCCTGGGAGACCCAGTACTTC,CSARRKSGLAGPWETQYF,18,many,TRBJ2-5,TRBD2,TRBV20-1
TGTGCCAGCAGCGTCACAGCCCTGGAGGATACGCAGTATTTT,CASSVTALEDTQYF,14,many,TRBJ2-3,-,TRBV9
TGTGCCACCAGCCCGGACAGGGGCGGGGAGCTGTTTTTT,CATSPDRGGELFF,13,few,TRBJ2-2,TRBD1,TRBV15
TGTGCCAGCACCCCGGGACAGGGGACCGAGCAGTACTTC,CASTPGQGTEQYF,13,-,TRBJ2-7,TRBD1,TRBV2
TGTGCCAGCAGTTTGGACAGGGGGAATGAGCAGTTCTTC,CASSLDRGNEQFF,13,few,TRBJ2-1,TRBD1,TRBV6-5
TGTGCCAGCAGCGCCGGGACAGTCTCAACTAATGAAAAACTGTTTTTT,CASSAGTVSTNEKLFF,16,few,TRBJ1-4,TRBD1,TRBV5-5
TGTGCCAGAGACATCGCTAATGAAAAACTGTTTTTT,CARDIANEKLFF,12,few,TRBJ1-4,-,TRBV6-4
TGCGCCAGCAGCCAAGAGGGACTGGCCCGCTACGAGCAGTACTTC,CASSQEGLARYEQYF,15,-,TRBJ2-7,-,TRBV4-1
TGTGCCACCGGAACGACTAGAACTAGGAATGAGCAGTTCTTC,CATGTTRTRNEQFF,14,many,TRBJ2-1,-,TRBV15
TGTGCTAGCAGCTTATACTACGACTCCTACGAGCAGTACTTC,CASSLYYDSYEQYF,14,-,TRBJ2-7,-,TRBV7-7
TGTGCCAGCAGCCAGGGACTCTCTTGGACCCAGTACTTC,CASSQGLSWTQYF,13,many,TRBJ2-5,-,TRBV12-3/TRBV12-4
TGTGCCAGCGTCTTGGCAATGGGGCCTTATAGCAATCAGCCCCAGCATTTT,CASVLAMGPYSNQPQHF,17,few,TRBJ1-5,-,TRBV7-9
TGTGCCAGCAGCCCGCCGGGACTCGCCTATGGAGATACGCAGTATTTT,CASSPPGLAYGDTQYF,16,-,TRBJ2-3,-,TRBV12-3/TRBV12-4
TGTGCCAGCAGCCCCGGACTTTCTACCGGGGAGCTGTTTTTT,CASSPGLSTGELFF,14,-,TRBJ2-2,-,TRBV7-9
TGTGCCAGCAGGGGGACAGGGGGCACTGAAGCTTTCTTT,CASRGTGGTEAFF,13,-,TRBJ1-1,TRBD1,TRBV27
TGTGCCAGCAGCTTGGAGGCTAGCCTACTTAATGAGCAGTTCTTC,CASSLEASLLNEQFF,15,-,TRBJ2-1,-,TRBV7-8
TGCGCCAGCAGCCTCGGGTCCTACACTGAAGCTTTCTTT,CASSLGSYTEAFF,13,-,TRBJ1-1,-,TRBV10-1
TGTGCCAGCCGCCCATCACCGGGACTAGGGGATGAGCAGTTCTTC,CASRPSPGLGDEQFF,15,-,TRBJ2-1,TRBD2,TRBV7-9
TGTGCCAGCAGCGTACTGACAGGGGGCAGAGTTGGCTACACCTTC,CASSVLTGGRVGYTF,15,-,TRBJ1-2,TRBD1,TRBV7-2
TGCAGTGCTCGGGAGGACAGGGGTAATGGCTACACCTTC,CSAREDRGNGYTF,13,few,TRBJ1-2,TRBD1,TRBV20-1
TGTGCCAGCAGCTTACGGTCCAGGACCACAGATACGCAGTATTTT,CASSLRSRTTDTQYF,15,few,TRBJ2-3,-,TRBV7-6
TGTGCCACCCTGACCTCCTACGAGCAGTACTTC,CATLTSYEQYF,11,many,TRBJ2-7,-,TRBV25-1
TGTGCCAGCAGCGCTAGCGGGTTTGAGCAGTTCTTC,CASSASGFEQFF,12,few,TRBJ2-1,TRBD2,TRBV11-3
TGTGCCATCAAAAAGGCCACTGCCTACGAGCAGTACTTC,CAIKKATAYEQYF,13,many,TRBJ2-7,-,TRBV10-3
TGTGCCAGCAGCTTAGCGCCAGGAGAGACCCAGTACTTC,CASSLAPGETQYF,13,few,TRBJ2-5,-,TRBV7-9
TGCAGTGCTAGAGATTACAGGACAACTAATGAAAAACTGTTTTTT,CSARDYRTTNEKLFF,15,-,TRBJ1-4,-,TRBV20-1
TGTGCCAGCAGTTTATCGGTATTGGGACTAGAGCAGTTCTTC,CASSLSVLGLEQFF,14,few,TRBJ2-1,TRBD2,TRBV27
TGCAGTGCTGGGGAACGGACAGCAACGGAGCAGTACTTC,CSAGERTATEQYF,13,-,TRBJ2-7,-,TRBV20-1
TGTGCCAGCAGCTTAGGGCTGGAATTTTACGAGCAGTACTTC,CASSLGLEFYEQYF,14,-,TRBJ2-7,-,TRBV5-6
TGTGCCAGCAGCGTAGGAAGCGGGAGCCGCGAGCAGTACTTC,CASSVGSGSREQYF,14,-,TRBJ2-7,TRBD2,TRBV9
TGCGCCAGCAGTGGTAGGGCAACTAATGAAAAACTGTTTTTT,CASSGRATNEKLFF,14,few,TRBJ1-4,-,TRBV10-1
TGTGCCAGCAGCCCAGGCCCAGGAGGCAATCAGCCCCAGCATTTT,CASSPGPGGNQPQHF,15,-,TRBJ1-5,-,TRBV6-1
TGTGCCAGCAGCCCGCCAAACGGGGGAATTCAGCCCCAGCATTTT,CASSPPNGGIQPQHF,15,few,TRBJ1-5,-,TRBV7-8
TGCAGTGCTATTAAGAGCCCGGGAGTTTCGGGCGCAGATACGCAGTATTTT,CSAIKSPGVSGADTQYF,17,many,TRBJ2-3,-,TRBV20-1
TGTGCCACCAGCAGAGTGACGGTGAGGGACCAAAACATTCAGTACTTC,CATSRVTVRDQNIQYF,16,few,TRBJ2-4,-,TRBV15
TGTGCCAGCAGTGGTATAGCGGGGGGATACAATGAGCAGTTCTTC,CASSGIAGGYNEQFF,15,-,TRBJ2-1,TRBD2,TRBV12-3/TRBV12-4
TGTGCCAGCAGCTCCGAGGGACGAGATGAAAAACTGTTTTTT,CASSSEGRDEKLFF,14,-,TRBJ1-4,-,TRBV7-2
TGTGCCAGCAGCCCCTATTCGGGGGGCCGGGACGAGCAGTACTTC,CASSPYSGGRDEQYF,15,few,TRBJ2-7,-,TRBV7-8
TGTGCCAGCAGCGACGGGACAGGTCAGCCCCAGCATTTT,CASSDGTGQPQHF,13,-,TRBJ1-5,TRBD1,TRBV9
TGCAGCGCTCAGGGAGCCGGGGAGCTGTTTTTT,CSAQGAGELFF,11,-,TRBJ2-2,-,TRBV29-1
TGTGCCAGCAGCCAAGAGGACAGGGCAGCCTTCTTT,CASSQEDRAAFF,12,few,TRBJ1-1,TRBD1,TRBV14
TGTGCCAGCAGTTACCTAGCAGGGAATGAGCAGTTCTTC,CASSYLAGNEQFF,13,-,TRBJ2-1,-,TRBV6-5
TGTGCCAGCGGGGCAGGGGTCTACGAGCAGTACTTC,CASGAGVYEQYF,12,-,TRBJ2-7,-,TRBV7-9
TGTGCCAGCGCACTCAGGGGTGCCGGTCAGCCCCAGCATTTT,CASALRGAGQPQHF,14,many,TRBJ1-5,-,TRBV27
TGTGCTAGCAGCCTGGACAGGGGGGCCTCCTACGAGCAGTACTTC,CASSLDRGASYEQYF,15,-,TRBJ2-7,TRBD1,TRBV7-7
TGTGCCAGCAGCTATGACCTTCAGGACGAGCAGTACTTC,CASSYDLQDEQYF,13,-,TRBJ2-7,-,TRBV7-9
TGTGCCAGCAGCTTCCGGACGCGAAACTATGGCTACACCTTC,CASSFRTRNYGYTF,14,few,TRBJ1-2,-,TRBV13
TGTGCCAGCAGCTTTTACCGGATGAACACTGAAGCTTTCTTT,CASSFYRMNTEAFF,14,-,TRBJ1-1,-,TRBV7-3
TGTGCCAGCAGCCCGACTAGCGGGGGGGAGCTGTTTTTT,CASSPTSGGELFF,13,many,TRBJ2-2,TRBD2,TRBV9
TGCAGTGCTAGAGATCCGGGGGGCACGAATAGTGGCTACACCTTC,CSARDPGGTNSGYTF,15,few,TRBJ1-2,-,TRBV20-1
TGCAGTGCTAGGGGCGGACTAGCGTCTACAGATACGCAGTATTTT,CSARGGLASTDTQYF,15,few,TRBJ2-3,TRBD2,TRBV20-1